This record looks at one TCR beta chain sequence and its context. Construction of TCR beta libraries relied on iRepertoire HTBI primers and on Arm-PCR targeting CDR3 regions. TCRdb independently ran MiXCR on the multiplex PCR reads; one entry per CDR3 protein. The sample contains over 400,000 distinct CDR3 sequences, less than 15% of which appear only once. The sample originates from a study of regulatory T cells in long-lasting Graves disease. Study-level information: Antithyroid drugs had been taken by newly diagnosed Graves' patients for under 3 months.

Germline assignment: CDR1 MNHEY and CDR2 SMNVEV (reference sequence). V was pared by 0 bases and J by 0 bases, with 15 bases between. This CDR3 has 18 residues. Time point given: newly diagnosed GD, antithyroid drugs for less than 3 months. TCR sequences were obtained from RNA taken from PBMCs. The sample was also reused in another study, on T cells in Graves' hyperthyroidism and ophthalmopathy. This second study notes: An initial round of RT-PCR targeting the TCR CDR3 relied on the HTBI primer set. Most thyroid clonotypes expanded above 0.001 were also detected in blood.

The chain carries TRBV27 and TRBJ2-1; D gene ambiguous. The sequence came from a woman between 50 and 59 years old with Graves disease. The starting material was peripheral blood mononuclear cells (PBMCs), obtained at new diagnosis, from a patient treated with antithyroid drugs. The DNA of the CDR3 is TGTGCCAGCAGTTTATCCCCCCCTCTCTTGAGCTCCTACAATGAGCAGTTCTTC. Protein: CASSLSPPLLSSYNEQFF.